The entry below describes one TCR beta chain. What it recognizes is unknown. Assay used: immunoSEQ multiplex PCR; TCRdb lists only in-frame clones, some missing. The sample yields some 9,800 clones, roughly 94% seen once. These data belong to a study of graft-versus-host responses after intestinal transplantation. As for the study in general: Anti-thymocyte globulin served as induction for all recipients, who then took tacrolimus and steroids for two to three years.

Study-level results: Peak GvH clone levels in circulation were associated with early post-transplant HvG declines. Individuals who had graft-donor T cell macrochimerism had allografts that showed high graft-versus-host to host-versus-graft clonal ratios. The authors found GvH clones in recipient marrow, some appearing first in ileum or blood.

Trimming took 7 bases from V and 4 from J, leaving 11 bases between them. This CDR3 is 13 amino acids long. CDR1 LNHDA and CDR2 SQIVND come from the germline V gene (reference sequence). The material sequenced was PBMCs, taken 8 days after intestinal transplant. The chain combines TRBV19 with TRBJ2-1; no reliable D call. The receptor was isolated from a human patient who received an intestinal transplant, so some T cells may come from the graft donor. In DNA, the CDR3 is TGTGCCAGTACTCGTACACAATACAATGAGCAGTTCTTC. Translated, it gives CASTRTQYNEQFF.